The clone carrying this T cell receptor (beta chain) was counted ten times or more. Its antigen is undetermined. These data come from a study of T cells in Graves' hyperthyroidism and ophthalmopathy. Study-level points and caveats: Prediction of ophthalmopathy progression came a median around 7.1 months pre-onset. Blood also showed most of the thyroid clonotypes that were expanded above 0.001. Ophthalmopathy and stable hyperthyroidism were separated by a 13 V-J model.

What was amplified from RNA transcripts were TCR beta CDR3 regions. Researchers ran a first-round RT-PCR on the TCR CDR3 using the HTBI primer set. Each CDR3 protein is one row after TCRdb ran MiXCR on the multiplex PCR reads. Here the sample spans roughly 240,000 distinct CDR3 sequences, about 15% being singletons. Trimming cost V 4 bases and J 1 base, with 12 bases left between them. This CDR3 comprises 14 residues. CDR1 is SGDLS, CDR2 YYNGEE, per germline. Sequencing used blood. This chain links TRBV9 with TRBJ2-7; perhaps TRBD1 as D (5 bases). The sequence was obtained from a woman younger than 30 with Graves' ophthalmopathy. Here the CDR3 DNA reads TGTGCCAGCAGCCCCTACGACAGTTCCTACGAGCAGTACTTC. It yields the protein CASSPYDSSYEQYF.